This T cell receptor beta chain was sequenced for a study of blood T cell repertoires in COVID-19. The wider study: The United States, Italy and Spain were the sources of the acute and convalescent COVID-19 samples.

V was shortened by 0 bases and J by 3 bases, with 6 bases between the two germline ends. CDR1 and CDR2 from the germline V gene are GTSNPN and SVGIG (reference sequence). CDR3 length: 13 amino acids. The protocol was immunoSEQ multiplex PCR, while the TCRdb copy is restricted to in-frame clones and leaves out a portion. Counted here are just under 30,000 clones, 80% to 90% occurring once; the ten biggest clones make up around a sixth. The chain links TRBV30 to TRBJ1-5; D ambiguous. The sequenced sample was peripheral blood. This receptor was obtained from an elderly man with acute or convalescent COVID-19. The CDR3 spells CAWSVRFNQPQHF. CDR3 bases: TGTGCCTGGAGTGTGAGGTTCAATCAGCCCCAGCATTTT.